These T cell receptor beta chains were read from a single sample in a study of cytomegalovirus exposure and HLA in healthy donors. The protocol was immunoSEQ multiplex PCR, while the TCRdb copy is restricted to in-frame clones and leaves out a portion. The data contain 86,000 or so clones, 90% to 96% of them singletons. Sequencing input: PBMCs. Every receptor here comes from a man between 18 and 29 years old in good health and CMV-seropositive. Each CDR3 is given without its conserved first and last residue. Fields, in order: CDR3 length, J gene, V gene, CDR3 protein.

14 TRBJ2-5 TRBV6-1 ASSEKLAVIQETQY
13 TRBJ2-5 TRBV30 AWSAIGGSQETQY
12 TRBJ1-1 TRBV19 ASSLEDRVQEAF
12 TRBJ2-2 TRBV27 ASSFSGNTGELF
12 TRBJ2-1 TRBV28 ASILTGEQGEQF
14 TRBJ2-1 TRBV7-6 ASSLELAVALNEQF
13 TRBJ1-4 TRBV6-5 ASRPNIQGREKLF
11 TRBJ1-4 TRBV30 AWSVGQVEKLF
12 TRBJ2-7 TRBV9 ASNGQGLTYEQY
12 TRBJ2-7 TRBV5-1 ASSLQGGDYEQY
11 TRBJ2-1 TRBV18 ASSPLAGDEQF
12 TRBJ2-1 TRBV15 ATSPNRGWNEQF
12 TRBJ1-1 TRBV6-5 ASSYSSMNTEAF
14 TRBJ2-2 TRBV6-5 ASSYPGQGDTGELF
12 TRBJ2-7 TRBV10-3 AISGVTEAYEQY
13 TRBJ2-2 TRBV7-9 ASSWDREITGELF
11 TRBJ1-5 TRBV6-6 ASSYQGGQPQH
13 TRBJ1-2 TRBV4-1 ASSQVDRGLSGYT
14 TRBJ1-2 TRBV27 ASSLRAGRGMLGYT
14 TRBJ1-1 TRBV27 ASSFYPQGRGTEAF
13 TRBJ1-2 TRBV7-9 ASSFGPGDRYGYT
8 TRBJ1-2 TRBV6-1 ASRAYGYT
11 TRBJ1-2 TRBV19 ASRHRDREGYT
15 TRBJ1-1 TRBV18 ASSQRTGGGKNTEAF
9 TRBJ1-1 TRBV29-1 SVGRTGEAF
12 TRBJ1-1 TRBV5-1 ASGQGAGDTEAF
14 TRBJ2-4 TRBV4-1 ASSPGRALAKNIQY
14 TRBJ2-7 TRBV9 ASSASPGQERKDQY
15 TRBJ2-7 TRBV5-5 ASSLLGLAGSSYEQY
12 TRBJ2-7 TRBV28 ASSSGQGPIDRY
16 TRBJ2-2 TRBV10-3 AISYPVGSGANTGELF
16 TRBJ2-7 TRBV4-1 ASSHLGLAGLGGTGKY
13 TRBJ1-2 TRBV18 ASSPSTGSDYGYT
15 TRBJ2-1 TRBV5-1 ASSKMPRSALYNEQF
13 TRBJ1-4 TRBV25-1 ASSEPVGLMEKLF
12 TRBJ2-7 TRBV5-5 ASSLGTGAYEQY
15 TRBJ2-1 TRBV5-3 ARSLTGTTLRSNEQF
11 TRBJ2-3 TRBV10-3 AISELDSRGRY
14 TRBJ2-3 TRBV5-4 ASSRGDRRPTDTQY
10 TRBJ1-1 TRBV28 ASSLAGVLAF
14 TRBJ2-2 TRBV19 ASRDTGTGRTGELF
8 TRBJ2-5 TRBV5-5 ASKYWTQY
13 TRBJ1-2 TRBV10-3 AISERQVSSYGYT
10 TRBJ1-1 TRBV30 AWSPTGDEAF
14 TRBJ1-5 TRBV10-3 AISDAGRYSNQPQH
11 TRBJ2-3 TRBV28 AGQRLRTDTQY
11 TRBJ2-7 TRBV4-1 ASRHTGAPEQY
11 TRBJ2-2 TRBV5-1 ASSFRNTGELF
10 TRBJ2-7 TRBV7-9 ASSFSQDEQY
9 TRBJ1-2 TRBV30 ASTGGGGYT
12 TRBJ1-1 TRBV5-1 ASSFRLENTEAF
10 TRBJ1-1 TRBV6-6 ASLGTGREAF
15 TRBJ2-1 TRBV5-1 ASSLQLLAGRYNEQF
13 TRBJ2-7 TRBV11-2 ASSFGDSAAYEQY
13 TRBJ2-7 TRBV19 ASKFASGSSYEQY